Presented here are 23 T cell receptor beta chains from one specimen sequenced in a study of cytomegalovirus exposure and HLA in healthy donors. The primer mix had 60 Vbeta and 13 Jbeta primers. Libraries were prepared by immunoSEQ multiplex PCR; TCRdb keeps only in-frame clonotypes and omits some of them. The table shows 200,000 to 250,000 clones, with about 81% occurring only once. The sample comprised PBMCs. Receptors originate from a woman aged 60-70 years in good health and CMV-seropositive.

The genes are TRBV14 and TRBJ1-5, with D unresolved. V gave up 1 base and J gave up 6 bases, with 13 bases separating them. The CDR3 contains 15 residues. Germline values: CDR1 SGHDN, CDR2 FVKESK. The CDR3 DNA sequence: TGTGCCAGCAGCCAAGTGGAGGGAGATGTTCAGCCCCAGCATTTT. This sequence encodes CASSQVEGDVQPQHF.

The chain joins TRBV19 to TRBJ1-1; 8 nucleotides match TRBD1. Germline V gene sequence: CDR1 LNHDA, CDR2 SQIVND (reference sequence). This CDR3 is built from 13 residues. Losses at the gene ends were 10 bases for V and 8 bases for J; bases not matched to a gene: 12. DNA of the CDR3: TGTGCCATTGGGACAGGCCGTGTTGGGGAAGCTTTCTTT. This codes for CAIGTGRVGEAFF. Full variable domain (outside the CDR3, taken from reference TRBV19 and TRBJ1-1): DGGITQSPKYLFRKEGQNVTLSCEQNLNHDAMYWYRQDPGQGLRLIYYSQIVNDFQKGDIAEGYSVSREKKESFPLTVTSAQKNPTAFYLCAIGTGRVGEAFFGQGTRLTVV.

With regard to this clone: The junction departs from germline at one end; a sequencing error may be responsible. The chain links TRBV7-9 to TRBJ1-4, with 7 bases aligning to TRBD1. Germline V lookup: CDR1 SEHNR, CDR2 FQNEAQ (reference sequence). The CDR3 is 18 amino acids. CDR3 region: CSSSLGRGAGTVNEKLFF. CDR3 coding DNA: TGTTCCAGCAGCTTGGGAAGGGGAGCCGGGACAGTAAATGAAAAACTGTTTTTT.

CDR3 in amino acids: CASSVREGGNEQFF. The CDR3 DNA is TGTGCCAGCAGCGTCAGGGAGGGTGGCAATGAGCAGTTCTTC. V usage is TRBV6-6 and J usage is TRBJ2-1, with 7 bases identical to TRBD2. The germline gives CDR1 MNHNY, CDR2 SVGAGI (reference sequence). There are 14 residues in the CDR3. V lost 6 bases and J lost 6; bases outside the gene matches: 8.

This clone is a singleton in its sample. The gene calls are TRBV10-3 and TRBJ2-7; TRBD1 might be the D (7 bases). The V and J ends lost 2 bases and 5 bases respectively, with 16 bases between them. The CDR3 loop spans 15 amino acids. Germline CDR1 and CDR2: ENHRY and SYGVKD. The CDR3 reads CAISEGQGGRDEQYF. In DNA, the CDR3 is TGTGCCATCAGTGAGGGTCAGGGGGGTAGGGACGAGCAGTACTTC.

CDR3 nucleotide sequence: TGTGCCAGCAGCCCTCTAGGCAGGGAAAAAGAGACCCAGTACTTC. It specifies CASSPLGREKETQYF. The chain joins TRBV4-2 to TRBJ2-5; possibly TRBD1 for D (5 bases). The CDR3 is 15 amino acids. Germline-derived CDR1 and CDR2 are LGHNA and YNFKEQ. V lost 4 bases to trimming and J lost 3 bases, with 15 bases between them.

Concerning this clone: The sample holds other DNA sequences that translate to the same CDR3. This sequence joins TRBV29-1 and TRBJ2-5; a weak D match, TRBD2 (5 bases). Germline CDR1 and CDR2: SQVTM and ANQGSEA. This CDR3 is 12 amino acids long. Between the trimmed V and J ends, which lost 4 bases and 0 bases, there was a span of 6 bases. CDR3 sequence reads: CSVGGYQETQYF. The DNA for the CDR3 is TGCAGCGTTGGAGGGTACCAAGAGACCCAGTACTTC.

The V and J genes are TRBV5-1 and TRBJ2-7; 8 bases fit TRBD2. With V trimmed by 0 bases and J by 2 bases, 7 bases remained unmatched. Germline V gives CDR1 SGHRS, CDR2 YFSETQ. The CDR3 runs to 16 residues. Here the CDR3 reads CASSLESVGRAYEQYF. The CDR3 nucleotides read TGCGCCAGCAGCTTGGAATCCGTCGGGAGGGCCTACGAGCAGTACTTC.

The chain uses TRBV5-1 and TRBJ2-3; 9 nucleotides line up with TRBD1. In germline, CDR1 is SGHRS, CDR2 YFSETQ. Trimming cost V 2 bases and J 4 bases; bases outside gene matches: 8. The CDR3 extends over 16 amino acids. The CDR3 protein is CASSFSSGQGSDTQYF. The CDR3 coding sequence is TGCGCCAGCAGCTTTTCGTCGGGACAGGGATCAGATACGCAGTATTTT.

This chain uses TRBV6-1 with TRBJ2-1, with D tentatively TRBD2 (5 bases). Per germline, CDR1 MNHNS and CDR2 SASEGT. Trimming pared 7 bases from V and 12 bases from J, leaving 25 bases between. The CDR3 contains 15 residues. CDR3 DNA: TGTGCCAGCACCCCCCTAACGGGGTATGGAGTCGGGCAGTTCTTC. This codes for CASTPLTGYGVGQFF.

This chain's CDR3 is CASSKEQFSTDTQYF. The DNA of the CDR3 is TGTGCCAGCAGCAAAGAACAGTTTAGCACAGATACGCAGTATTTT. This rearrangement joins TRBV5-4 to TRBJ2-3; D uncertain. This CDR3 contains 15 residues. V was pared by 4 bases and J by 0 bases, with 12 bases between. CDR1 is SGHNT, CDR2 YYREEE, per germline (reference sequence).

The CDR3 region is CASSQGVGEKEKLFF. The CDR3, as DNA: TGCGCCAGCAGCCAAGGCGTTGGAGAAAAAGAAAAACTGTTTTTT. V gene TRBV4-1 combines with J gene TRBJ1-4; D uncertain. This CDR3 is 15 amino acids long. Trimming took off 1 base at V and 8 bases at J, with 14 bases between the two ends. Germline assignment: CDR1 MGHRA and CDR2 YSYEKL.

This rearrangement joins TRBV7-3 to TRBJ1-2; D gene uncertain. CDR3 length: 12 residues. Germline lookup yields CDR1 SGHTA and CDR2 FQGTGA. Trimming cost V 2 bases and J 6 bases, with 7 bases left between them. CDR3 sequence reads: CASSLAGNGYTF. The CDR3 DNA reads TGTGCCAGCAGCTTAGCGGGAAATGGCTACACCTTC.

The CDR3 loop is CASGKGRGEAFF. CDR3 bases: TGTGCTAGTGGAAAAGGACGGGGTGAAGCTTTCTTT. V gene TRBV12-5 combines with J gene TRBJ1-1; D remains ambiguous. The V end lost 6 bases, the J end lost 7 bases, and 12 bases lay between the germline ends. The CDR3 totals 12 residues. Germline CDR1 LGHNT, CDR2 FRNRAP.

The chain employs TRBV27 and TRBJ2-7, with D perhaps TRBD2 (6 bases). This CDR3 region has 14 residues. V dropped 5 bases and J dropped 6 bases, with 17 bases sitting between them. Germline-derived CDR1 and CDR2 are MNHEY and SMNVEV (reference sequence). CDR3 sequence (DNA): TGTGCCAGCAGTGCTCGGGACTTAAGCCGCGAGCAGTACTTC. Translating it yields CASSARDLSREQYF.

The genes are TRBV28 and TRBJ2-2; 7 positions agree with TRBD1. Germline lookup yields CDR1 MDHEN and CDR2 SYDVKM. V lost 6 bases, J lost 1 base, and 5 bases stayed unmatched. The CDR3 is made up of 15 amino acids. Here the CDR3 DNA reads TGTGCCAGCAGACTAAGACAGGGGAACACCGGGGAGCTGTTTTTT. Translation: CASRLRQGNTGELFF.

The CDR3 is CATSGQGEGETQYF. The CDR3 DNA sequence: TGTGCCACCAGCGGACAGGGAGAAGGGGAGACCCAGTACTTC. V is TRBV10-3 and J is TRBJ2-5; TRBD1 matches at 8 bases. CDR1 and CDR2 from the germline V gene are ENHRY and SYGVKD. This CDR3 has 14 amino acids. V was clipped by 10 bases and J by 5 bases; unmatched bases: 12.

The V and J genes are TRBV13 and TRBJ1-1, with TRBD1 as a possible D gene (5 bases). Germline loops: CDR1 PRHDT, CDR2 FYEKMQ (reference sequence). This CDR3 is built from 14 residues. Trimming cost V 3 bases and J 1 base, with 9 bases left between them. The DNA for the CDR3 is TGTGCCAGCAGCTTCGGGGGAGGGAACACTGAAGCTTTCTTT. Amino acids: CASSFGGGNTEAFF.

The count of this clone is one. This chain joins TRBV5-6 and TRBJ2-5, with 10 bases matching TRBD2. The CDR3 has 16 amino acids. CDR1 is SGHDT, CDR2 YYEEEE, per germline. V dropped 3 bases and J dropped 3; count of bases not matched to a gene: 8. CDR3 in DNA: TGTGCCAGCAGCTCCGGGTTAGCGGGAGGAAAAGAGACCCAGTACTTC. Residues: CASSSGLAGGKETQYF.

The chain is built from TRBV5-1 and TRBJ2-3; unclear D gene. Trimming cost V 1 base and J 0 bases, with 12 bases left between them. From germline, CDR1 is SGHRS and CDR2 YFSETQ. The CDR3 spans 16 residues. In DNA, the CDR3 is TGCGCCAGCAGCTTGTATGCCCTTACTAGCACAGATACGCAGTATTTT. Encoded protein: CASSLYALTSTDTQYF. Supplemented by reference TRBV5-1 and TRBJ2-3, the full variable domain reads KAGVTQTPRYLIKTRGQQVTLSCSPISGHRSVSWYQQTPGQGLQFLFEYFSETQRNKGNFPGRFSGRQFSNSRSEMNVSTLELGDSALYLCASSLYALTSTDTQYFGPGTRLTVL.

The chain couples TRBV5-4 to TRBJ1-1, with a tentative D call TRBD1 (5 bases). The germline CDR1 and CDR2 sequences are SGHNT and YYREEE (reference sequence). The CDR3 covers 13 residues. V dropped 2 bases and J dropped 1 base, with 6 bases sitting between them. CDR3 amino acids: CASSFQGNTEAFF. The CDR3 nucleotides are TGTGCCAGCAGCTTTCAGGGGAACACTGAAGCTTTCTTT.

The chain employs TRBV12-2 and TRBJ2-2; TRBD2 reflects the table's D call only, with no check against the DNA. TRBV12-2 is given as a pseudogene. The CDR3 runs to 15 residues. The CDR3 loop reads CASRRGLAEAGELFF. In DNA form, the CDR3 reads TGTGCAAGTCGCCGGGGACTAGCAGAGGCCGGGGAGCTGTTTTTT.

The chain joins TRBV5-1 to TRBJ2-2; 7 bases line up with TRBD2. Germline lookup yields CDR1 SGHRS and CDR2 YFSETQ. V shed 0 bases, J shed 5 bases, and the junction held 7 bases outside the gene matches. The CDR3 covers 16 residues. The CDR3 here is CASSLGVREGTGELFF. CDR3 sequence (DNA): TGCGCCAGCAGCTTGGGAGTCAGGGAGGGAACCGGGGAGCTGTTTTTT.